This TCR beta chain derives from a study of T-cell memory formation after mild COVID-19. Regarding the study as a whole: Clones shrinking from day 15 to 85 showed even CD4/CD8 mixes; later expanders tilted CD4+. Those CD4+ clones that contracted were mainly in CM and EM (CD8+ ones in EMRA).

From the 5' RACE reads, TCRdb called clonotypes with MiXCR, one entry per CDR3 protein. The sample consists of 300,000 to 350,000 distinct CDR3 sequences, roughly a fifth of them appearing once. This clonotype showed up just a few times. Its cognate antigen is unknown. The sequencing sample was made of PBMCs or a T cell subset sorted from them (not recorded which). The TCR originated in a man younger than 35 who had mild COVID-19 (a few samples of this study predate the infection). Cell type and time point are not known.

The CDR3: CASRGLAGEETQYF. In DNA, the CDR3 is TGTGCCAGCAGGGGACTAGCGGGTGAAGAGACCCAGTACTTC. The V gene is TRBV7-2, the J gene TRBJ2-5, with TRBD2 matching 12 bases. V gave up 6 bases and J gave up 3 bases; unmatched junction bases: 2. In germline, CDR1 is SGHTA, CDR2 FQGNSA. The CDR3 covers 14 residues.